These 10 T cell receptor beta chains were all obtained from the same sample, sequenced in a study of long-term antiretroviral therapy in people with HIV. Sequencing relied on immunoSEQ assay v3.0, run at survey level. Clones were sequenced by immunoSEQ multiplex PCR, and TCRdb holds only the in-frame ones, with some missing. In the table there are around 20,000 clones, around 81% of which are singletons. The starting material was unsorted PBMCs, obtained 0.1 years before starting antiretroviral therapy. These receptors came from a man aged 35-49 years with HIV.

The chain combines TRBV4-1 with TRBJ2-7; D is unresolved. Germline lookup yields CDR1 MGHRA and CDR2 YSYEKL. The V end was cut by 0 bases, the J end by 7 bases, with 10 bases between. The CDR3 is 13 amino acids. The CDR3 region is CASSQDKQREQYF. The CDR3, as DNA: TGCGCCAGCAGCCAAGATAAGCAACGGGAGCAGTACTTC.

The V call is TRBV7-6, the J call TRBJ1-1, with D unclear. This CDR3 has 11 amino acids. Germline V lookup: CDR1 SGHVS, CDR2 FNYEAQ. The germline V and J ends were trimmed by 5 bases and 4 bases, with 5 bases remaining between them. The CDR3 DNA is TGTGCCAGCAGCCAGAGCACTGAAGCTTTCTTT. Its translation: CASSQSTEAFF. Drawing the rest from reference TRBV7-6 and TRBJ1-1, the complete variable domain is GAGVSQSPRYKVTKRGQDVALRCDPISGHVSLYWYRQALGQGPEFLTYFNYEAQQDKSGLPNDRFSAERPEGSISTLTIQRTEQRDSAMYRCASSQSTEAFFGQGTRLTVV.

This chain uses TRBV6-5 with TRBJ1-2, with D possibly matching TRBD1 (5 bases). Trimming took 2 bases from V and 7 from J, leaving 14 bases between them. The CDR3 is 14 amino acids. Germline V CDR1 and CDR2: MNHEY, SVGAGI. The CDR3 DNA sequence: TGTGCCAGCAGTTACCTCACACGGGGGGGTGGCTACACCTTC. Translation: CASSYLTRGGGYTF.

The CDR3 coding sequence is TGTGCCAGCAGCGACACAGGGCTCTCTGGAAACACCATATATTTT. Amino acid sequence: CASSDTGLSGNTIYF. The V gene is TRBV11-3, the J gene TRBJ1-3; D possibly corresponds to TRBD1 (6 bases). Germline CDR1 is SGHNT and CDR2 is YENEEA. Trimming removed 5 bases at V and 0 bases at J, with 11 bases between. The CDR3 loop spans 15 amino acids.

The gene calls are TRBV7-2 and TRBJ1-1; possibly TRBD1 for D (5 bases). Germline V gene lookup returns CDR1 SGHTA and CDR2 FQGNSA. Trimming removed 2 bases from V and 4 bases from J, with 14 bases in between. This CDR3 is built from 15 residues. The CDR3 DNA is TGTGCCAGCAGCTTAACGGGGGGACGGGGCACTGAAGCTTTCTTT. Translating it yields CASSLTGGRGTEAFF.

In its sample, this clone was seen once. The chain is built from TRBV28 and TRBJ2-7; 11 nucleotides line up with TRBD2. CDR1 and CDR2 from the germline V gene are MDHEN and SYDVKM. J gave up 3 bases and V 6 bases, and 13 bases lay outside the gene matches. The CDR3 is 17 residues long. The CDR3 loop is CASSDAGTSGPDYEQYF. As DNA, the CDR3 is TGTGCCAGCAGCGACGCCGGGACTAGCGGACCAGACTACGAGCAGTACTTC.

In DNA form, the CDR3 reads TGTGCCAGCACCGGGACAGGGGGAGGCTACACCTTC. It yields the protein CASTGTGGGYTF. This sequence joins TRBV2 and TRBJ1-2, with 11 bases that match TRBD1. Germline V gives CDR1 SNHLY, CDR2 FYNNEI. The V and J ends lost 7 bases and 8 bases, in that order; junction bases with no gene match: 3. The length of the CDR3 is 12 residues.

This chain joins TRBV5-1 and TRBJ1-1; weak D call: TRBD1 (5 bases). The CDR3 spans 14 residues. CDR1 is SGHRS, CDR2 YFSETQ, per germline. The germline V and J ends were trimmed by 4 bases and 11 bases, with 21 bases remaining between them. The CDR3 sequence is CASSPGDGVLTAFF. CDR3 DNA sequence: TGCGCCAGCAGCCCCGGGGACGGAGTATTGACTGCTTTCTTT.

The J gene is TRBJ2-1, the V gene TRBV6-5; D is undetermined. The length of the CDR3 is 13 residues. V shed 0 bases and J shed 6 bases, with 6 bases lying between them. Germline lookup yields CDR1 MNHEY and CDR2 SVGAGI. The CDR3 reads CASSYSTTNEQFF. The CDR3 DNA follows: TGTGCCAGCAGTTACTCAACGACCAATGAGCAGTTCTTC.

The J gene is TRBJ2-7, the V gene TRBV28, with D unclear. This CDR3 is 12 amino acids long. The germline V gene encodes CDR1 MDHEN and CDR2 SYDVKM. V gave up 2 bases and J gave up 3 bases, with 5 bases separating them. CDR3 in DNA: TGTGCCAGCAGTTTAGGCGGCTACGAGCAGTACTTC. As protein: CASSLGGYEQYF. The full variable domain, in which reference TRBV28 and TRBJ2-7 provide the parts outside the CDR3, is DVKVTQSSRYLVKRTGEKVFLECVQDMDHENMFWYRQDPGLGLRLIYFSYDVKMKEKGDIPEGYSVSREKKERFSLILESASTNQTSMYLCASSLGGYEQYFGPGTRLTVT.